This T cell receptor beta chain is from a study of response to subunit inactivated influenza vaccine. V was clipped by 0 bases and J by 6 bases, with 19 bases between them. CDR1 is KGHSH, CDR2 LQKENI, per germline. The CDR3 runs to 17 residues. Using its own MiXCR run on the RT-PCR reads, TCRdb lists one record per CDR3 protein. The repertoire holds 500,000 to 600,000 distinct CDR3 sequences, with approximately 10% as singletons. The data also belong to a second study, concerning T cells expressing NK-cell markers. In that study: Libraries used 5'RACE template switching adding universal primer site and UMIs. Beta-chain profiling covered CD3+CD56+NKG2C+, CD3+CD56+NKG2C- and CD3+CD56-NKG2C+ sorted subsets.

The clonotype comes from a man aged 45-65 years who received an inactivated influenza vaccine. The V gene is TRBV18, the J gene TRBJ2-3; D perhaps matches TRBD1 (7 bases). The specimen comprised PBMCs from blood, sampled on the day of vaccination. CDR3: CASSPPMRPAGGDTQYF. The DNA for the CDR3 is TGTGCCAGCTCACCACCCATGAGGCCGGCAGGGGGGGATACGCAGTATTTT.